A single sample is the source of the 25 T cell receptor beta chains below, sequenced in a study of cytomegalovirus exposure and HLA in healthy donors. The PCR used 60 Vbeta and 13 Jbeta primers. Using immunoSEQ multiplex PCR, the repertoire was profiled, and TCRdb retains in-frame clones only, with some absent. This listing includes fewer than 30,000 clones. Sequencing used PBMCs. The receptors were sampled from a man in his thirties or forties in good health and CMV-seronegative.

J is TRBJ2-1 and V is TRBV7-9; 9 nucleotides agree with TRBD2. CDR1 is SEHNR, CDR2 FQNEAQ, per germline (reference sequence). The CDR3 contains 15 residues. Trimming cost V 1 base and J 6 bases; bases outside gene matches: 4. CDR3 loop: CASSLGAGGVNEQFF. CDR3 sequence (DNA): TGTGCCAGCAGCTTAGGCGCGGGAGGGGTCAATGAGCAGTTCTTC.

This sequence joins TRBV2 and TRBJ2-7, with a possible D match to TRBD1 (5 bases). This CDR3 contains 12 residues. Trimming removed 8 bases from V and 3 bases from J, with 11 bases in between. The V gene's germline CDR1 is SNHLY and CDR2 FYNNEI. In DNA form, the CDR3 reads TGTGCCAGCGGTAGGACAAGCTACGAGCAGTACTTC. Its translation: CASGRTSYEQYF.

This chain links TRBV16 with TRBJ2-3, with a weak D call TRBD2 (5 bases). Germline CDR1 KGHSY, CDR2 FQNENV. Trimming shortened V by 0 bases and J by 6 bases, and 7 bases separated the two germline ends. The CDR3 covers 13 residues. The CDR3 nucleotides read TGTGCCAGCAGCCAATCGCGCGGGGATACGCAGTATTTT. It translates to CASSQSRGDTQYF.

The chain has TRBV6-6 and TRBJ2-7; weak D call: TRBD1 (6 bases). Trimming stripped 5 bases from V and 3 bases from J, with 14 bases between. CDR3 length: 14 amino acids. Looked up from germline, CDR1 is MNHNY and CDR2 is SVGAGI (reference sequence). DNA for the CDR3: TGTGCCAGCAGTCCCACGACAGGCCGCTACGAGCAGTACTTC. Its translation: CASSPTTGRYEQYF.

The CDR3 DNA follows: TGTGCCAGCAGGCGACAGAGGCCCAACACTGAAGCTTTCTTT. Translating it yields CASRRQRPNTEAFF. V gene TRBV7-9 combines with J gene TRBJ1-1; D may be TRBD1 (5 bases). The germline gives CDR1 SEHNR, CDR2 FQNEAQ (reference sequence). The CDR3 loop spans 14 amino acids. Deletions cut 6 bases from V and 2 bases from J, with 13 bases between. Together with reference TRBV7-9 and TRBJ1-1, the CDR3 gives the full variable domain: DTGVSQNPRHKITKRGQNVTFRCDPISEHNRLYWYRQTLGQGPEFLTYFQNEAQLEKSRLLSDRFSAERPKGSFSTLEIQRTEQGDSAMYLCASRRQRPNTEAFFGQGTRLTVV.

The rearrangement links TRBV19 to TRBJ1-4, with TRBD1 matching 9 bases. Trimming at V came to 7 bases and at J to 8 bases, leaving 8 bases not matched to a gene. Germline V gene sequence: CDR1 LNHDA, CDR2 SQIVND (reference sequence). The CDR3 loop spans 14 amino acids. CDR3 sequence (DNA): TGTGCCAGTAAGGTCGGGACAGGGTTCGAAAAACTGTTTTTT. Translating it yields CASKVGTGFEKLFF.

This chain links TRBV2 with TRBJ1-5; D call uncertain. Between the trimmed V and J ends, which lost 7 bases and 3 bases, there was a span of 19 bases. This CDR3 is built from 16 residues. Germline-derived CDR1 and CDR2 are SNHLY and FYNNEI. In nucleotides, the CDR3 is TGTGCCAGCACCCAGGAGGCTCGCCTCCCCAATCAGCCCCAGCATTTT. Its protein is CASTQEARLPNQPQHF.

V usage is TRBV5-8 and J usage is TRBJ1-5; 7 bases map to TRBD1. This CDR3 spans 16 amino acids. Trimming cost V 0 bases and J 7 bases; bases outside gene matches: 10. CDR1 is SGHTS and CDR2 is YDEGEE in the germline V gene. The CDR3 DNA sequence: TGTGCCAGCAGCTTGGGACAGGGACCGCTGGGACAGCCCCAGCATTTT. Translated, it gives CASSLGQGPLGQPQHF.

The chain has TRBV6-1 and TRBJ2-5; weak D call: TRBD1 (6 bases). In germline, CDR1 is MNHNS, CDR2 SASEGT. The CDR3 runs to 14 residues. Trimming cost V 5 bases and J 4 bases, with 14 bases left between them. CDR3 nucleotides: TGTGCCAGCAGTAGAGATATAGGGGGAGAGACCCAGTACTTC. Its protein is CASSRDIGGETQYF.

This chain links TRBV7-9 with TRBJ1-3; 8 nucleotides align to TRBD1. J gave up 2 bases and V 6 bases, and 12 bases lay outside the gene matches. Germline CDR1 and CDR2: SEHNR and FQNEAQ (reference sequence). The CDR3 extends over 17 amino acids. Here the CDR3 DNA reads TGTGCCAGCAGATCGCTTACAGGGGGTTTTACTGGAAACACCATATATTTT. It is translated as CASRSLTGGFTGNTIYF. Together with reference TRBV7-9 and TRBJ1-3, the CDR3 gives the full variable domain: DTGVSQNPRHKITKRGQNVTFRCDPISEHNRLYWYRQTLGQGPEFLTYFQNEAQLEKSRLLSDRFSAERPKGSFSTLEIQRTEQGDSAMYLCASRSLTGGFTGNTIYFGEGSWLTVV.

The genes are TRBV2 and TRBJ2-2; 9 bases line up with TRBD2. After removal of 6 bases from V and 6 bases from J, the junction contained 11 bases not matched to a gene. Germline CDR1 reads SNHLY; CDR2 reads FYNNEI. This CDR3 is 16 amino acids long. For the CDR3, the DNA is TGTGCCAGCAGGGGTGCCTCTAGCGGGATCGCCGGGGAGCTGTTTTTT. Its translation is CASRGASSGIAGELFF. Supplemented by reference TRBV2 and TRBJ2-2, the full variable domain reads EPEVTQTPSHQVTQMGQEVILRCVPISNHLYFYWYRQILGQKVEFLVSFYNNEISEKSEIFDDQFSVERPDGSNFTLKIRSTKLEDSAMYFCASRGASSGIAGELFFGEGSRLTVL.

The chain recombines TRBV28 with TRBJ2-1; the match to TRBD2 covers 7 bases. The germline V gene encodes CDR1 MDHEN and CDR2 SYDVKM. The CDR3 extends over 15 amino acids. Trimming took 5 bases from V and 2 from J; bases not matched to a gene: 6. The CDR3 region is CASSRGGGAYNEQFF. The CDR3 DNA reads TGTGCCAGCAGTCGGGGTGGGGGGGCCTACAATGAGCAGTTCTTC.

The chain recombines TRBV18 with TRBJ2-2; 7 bases are a match to TRBD1. Germline V gene sequence: CDR1 KGHSH, CDR2 LQKENI. V lost 6 bases to trimming and J lost 0 bases; unmatched junction nucleotides: 13. The CDR3 consists of 18 residues. In DNA, the CDR3 is TGTGCCAGCTCCCCCAACAGGGGCGCATCTTCGAACACCGGGGAGCTGTTTTTT. It is translated as CASSPNRGASSNTGELFF.

V gene TRBV2 combines with J gene TRBJ2-7, with 8 bases that match TRBD1. The CDR3 runs 14 residues. Trimming took 6 bases from V and 6 from J; bases not matched to a gene: 10. CDR1 is SNHLY, CDR2 FYNNEI, per germline. In DNA form, the CDR3 reads TGTGCCAGCAGATACGACAGGGGCCCACGCGAGCAGTACTTC. Protein: CASRYDRGPREQYF.

V is TRBV10-3 and J is TRBJ1-1; weak D call: TRBD1 (6 bases). CDR3 length equals 15 residues. Germline lookup yields CDR1 ENHRY and CDR2 SYGVKD. Between the trimmed V and J ends, which lost 7 bases and 0 bases, there was a span of 15 bases. This chain's CDR3 is CAINTPQGLNTEAFF. The CDR3, as DNA: TGTGCCATCAATACACCACAGGGACTGAACACTGAAGCTTTCTTT.

This rearrangement joins TRBV5-1 to TRBJ2-7; D perhaps matches TRBD1 (6 bases). Germline lookup yields CDR1 SGHRS and CDR2 YFSETQ. The V end lost 7 bases, the J end lost 5 bases, and 16 bases lay between the germline ends. CDR3 length equals 13 residues. CDR3 sequence reads: CASGLTGLNEQYF. CDR3 in DNA: TGCGCCAGCGGACTGACAGGATTAAACGAGCAGTACTTC.

This chain joins TRBV6-5 and TRBJ1-4, with TRBD1 identical over 8 bases. V dropped 4 bases and J dropped 6; count of bases not matched to a gene: 4. In germline, CDR1 is MNHEY, CDR2 SVGAGI. The CDR3 is 14 residues long. The CDR3 nucleotides are TGTGCCAGCAGTTCAGGGGGCTTGGATGAAAAACTGTTTTTT. Translating gives CASSSGGLDEKLFF.

The chain employs TRBV18 and TRBJ2-5; D is possibly TRBD1 (6 bases). This CDR3 has 12 residues. Germline V lookup: CDR1 KGHSH, CDR2 LQKENI. V was pared by 4 bases and J by 5 bases, with 8 bases between. The CDR3 spells CASSRQDETQYF. The CDR3 DNA reads TGTGCCAGCTCACGACAGGATGAGACCCAGTACTTC.

The chain is built from TRBV30 and TRBJ1-1, with D possibly being TRBD1 (6 bases). V was shortened by 0 bases and J by 0 bases, with 8 bases between the two germline ends. The CDR3 covers 14 residues. Germline V gene sequence: CDR1 GTSNPN, CDR2 SVGIG (reference sequence). CDR3 nucleotide sequence: TGTGCCTGGAGTGTAGGACAGCTGAACACTGAAGCTTTCTTT. Translation: CAWSVGQLNTEAFF.

The V call is TRBV27, the J call TRBJ2-5; D gene uncertain. The assigned J gene may be wrong: the sequence end matches TRBJ2-7 better. Germline loops: CDR1 MNHEY, CDR2 SMNVEV (reference sequence). The CDR3 contains 12 residues. CDR3 DNA: TGTGCCAGCAGTCGATCAGACTACGAGCAGTACTTC. Translation gives CASSRSDYEQYF.

This rearrangement joins TRBV5-1 to TRBJ2-3, with a weak D call TRBD2 (6 bases). Germline V gene data show CDR1 as SGHRS and CDR2 as YFSETQ. This CDR3 has 13 amino acids. Trimming took 4 bases from V and 2 from J, leaving 8 bases between them. The CDR3 sequence: CASSGGTTDTQYF. For the CDR3, the DNA is TGCGCCAGCAGCGGGGGGACCACAGATACGCAGTATTTT.

On this clone: Mismatch with germline at one junction end may stem from a read error. The J gene is TRBJ1-1, the V gene TRBV30, with 7 bases aligning to TRBD1. CDR3 length: 13 residues. Looked up from germline, CDR1 is GTSNPN and CDR2 is SVGIG (reference sequence). This CDR3 reads CAWREQGNAEAFF. The CDR3 DNA is TGTGCCTGGAGGGAACAGGGGAACGCTGAAGCTTTCTTT.

The CDR3 is CASSYRGDRGYNEQFF. The CDR3 DNA is TGTGCCAGCAGTTATCGTGGGGACAGAGGCTACAATGAGCAGTTCTTC. The V and J genes are TRBV6-5 and TRBJ2-1, with 7 bases that match TRBD1. The ends lost 3 bases at V and 3 bases at J; junction bases unmatched: 8. The CDR3 is 16 residues long. CDR1 and CDR2 (germline): MNHEY, SVGAGI.

V usage is TRBV7-2 and J usage is TRBJ2-3, with D possibly matching TRBD1 (6 bases). The CDR3 spans 15 residues. Germline V CDR1 and CDR2: SGHTA, FQGNSA. V gave up 2 bases and J gave up 2 bases, with 11 bases separating them. The CDR3 DNA reads as TGTGCCAGCAGCTTACAGACAGGCCACACAGATACGCAGTATTTT. This encodes CASSLQTGHTDTQYF.

The V and J genes are TRBV18 and TRBJ2-7; 9 bases map to TRBD1. The germline V gene has CDR1 KGHSH and CDR2 LQKENI. The CDR3 runs to 15 residues. With V trimmed by 0 bases and J by 5 bases, 5 bases remained unmatched. CDR3: CASSPPRDRVDEQYF. The DNA of the CDR3 is TGTGCCAGCTCACCACCCCGGGACAGGGTCGACGAGCAGTACTTC.